This entry describes one T cell receptor beta chain. What this receptor recognizes is not known. There are no base qualities to consult, and no much larger clone falls within one base. RNA was extracted using the RNeasy kit, and roughly 0.45 to 1 microgram was reverse transcribed with random hexamers. The immunoSEQ multiplex PCR assay, which covers 54 Vbeta and 13 Jbeta segments, was used to amplify TCR beta CDR3 regions. Bias from PCR amplification was corrected by using a synthetic template baseline for primer optimization and for computational correction. From the authors' description of their analysis: Reads were annotated to V, D and J genes per IMGT and analyzed with immunoSEQ Analyzer, keeping only productive sequences. To calculate clonality, Shannon entropy was normalized by log2 of the number of productive unique sequences and then subtracted from one. For each patient and control, public and private clones were evaluated within the 100 most prevalent clones. Clones were defined as Susac-specific when absent from the healthy and MS cohorts, from about a thousand published viral clones and from other ImmuneACCESS disease sequences. The public sequencing data were trimmed at Q25 with fastp and processed into clonotypes with MiXCR by TCRdb, which kept only in-frame beta chains. One record per CDR3 amino acid sequence lists the most common genes and DNA. V and J calls and clone size were set by TCRdb, not the authors. Across this sample there are around 150,000 distinct CDR3 sequences, with approximately 94% seen only once. The top ten clonotypes cover about 0.08% of the sample.

The data were obtained in a study of CD8 T cells in Susac syndrome (dated by TCRdb to 2018 to 2020). The study in broad terms: Among the Susac syndrome patients who were sequenced, clinically active disease was present in more than 5 and clinical remission was observed in fewer than 10. The study used repertoire sequencing to test whether antigen drove CD8+ T cell activation and differentiation in Susac syndrome. Susac syndrome patients were therapy-naive, on corticosteroids (some also receiving IVIg), or on IVIg alone at blood withdrawal. General findings and caveats noted by the study authors: The number of individuals in the TCR sequencing and HLA analysis was recognized as being relatively small. The CD4+ T cell repertoire of patients with Susac syndrome showed no detectable clonal expansion.

Peripheral blood CD8+ and CD4+ T cells from healthy donors, Susac syndrome patients and multiple sclerosis patients were profiled by high-throughput TCR beta sequencing. Recently defined diagnostic criteria for definite or probable disease were met by the Susac syndrome patients. Bulk CD8+ and CD4+ T cells were purified magnetically by negative isolation, whereas CD8+ TEMRA cells were enriched by FACS. Blood was drawn into EDTA tubes, processed within 24 hours, and PBMCs were isolated by density gradient centrifugation. PBMCs destined for TCR sequencing were cryopreserved in liquid nitrogen and later thawed in a 37 °C water bath. The sorted or isolated CD4+, CD8+ and CD8+ TEMRA cells had a purity of 90% or higher. The source is a human donor with Susac syndrome. The sequencing sample was made of CD4+ T cells from PBMCs.

In nucleotides, the sequence is TGCAGCGCCCTCAGCCCCGGGCGGCTAGCAGGACACAATGAGCAGTTCTTC. It is translated as CSALSPGRLAGHNEQFF. The sequence links TRBV29-1 to TRBJ2-1; the D gene is perhaps TRBD2, from 5 matching bases. From the germline V gene, CDR1 is SQVTM and CDR2 is ANQGSEA. Including the terminal cysteine and phenylalanine, the CDR3 comprises 17 residues. The retained sequence is limited to the CDR3, 51 bases, with the frame set at the first base. V loses 7 bases of germline sequence and J loses 5 bases, and the interval between the two ends is 27 bases.